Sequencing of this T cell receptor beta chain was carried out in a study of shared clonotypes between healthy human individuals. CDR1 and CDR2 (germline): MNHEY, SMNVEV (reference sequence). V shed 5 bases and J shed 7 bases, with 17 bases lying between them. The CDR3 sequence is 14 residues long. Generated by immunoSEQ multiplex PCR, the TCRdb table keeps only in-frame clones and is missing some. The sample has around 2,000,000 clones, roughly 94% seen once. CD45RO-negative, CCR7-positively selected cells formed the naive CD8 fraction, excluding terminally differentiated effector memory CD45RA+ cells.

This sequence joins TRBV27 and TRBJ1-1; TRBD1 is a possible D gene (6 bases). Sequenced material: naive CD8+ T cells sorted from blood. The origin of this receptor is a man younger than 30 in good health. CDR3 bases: TGTGCCAGCAGTGCGACAGGCAAATTTAATGAAGCTTTCTTT. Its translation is CASSATGKFNEAFF.